Below, 24 T cell receptor beta chains from the same sample are listed, as sequenced in a study of blood T cell repertoires in COVID-19. Produced via immunoSEQ multiplex PCR; TCRdb's table is partial and in-frame only. The sample gives approximately 74,000 clones, approximately 90% of which show up once; around 4.9% is in the top ten. Sequenced sample: peripheral blood. These receptors originate from a woman in her fifties or sixties with active COVID-19.

The chain carries TRBV27 and TRBJ1-4; unclear D gene. The germline CDR1 and CDR2 sequences are MNHEY and SMNVEV (reference sequence). Trimming removed 6 bases at V and 8 bases at J, with 13 bases between. CDR3 size: 13 residues. The CDR3: CASRGVGLEKLFF. CDR3 DNA sequence: TGTGCCAGCAGGGGAGTAGGGTTGGAAAAACTGTTTTTT.

This rearrangement joins TRBV7-9 to TRBJ2-3; 14 bases fit TRBD2. V was pared by 4 bases and J by 7 bases, with 4 bases of the junction left unmatched. The germline V gene has CDR1 SEHNR and CDR2 FQNEAQ (reference sequence). The CDR3 runs 15 residues. The CDR3 sequence: CASSSGLAGAHTQYF. The CDR3 DNA follows: TGTGCCAGCAGCTCGGGACTAGCGGGAGCCCATACGCAGTATTTT.

The chain recombines TRBV20-1 with TRBJ2-1, with D perhaps TRBD2 (5 bases). Trimming removed 6 bases at V and 10 bases at J, with 13 bases between. CDR3 length: 11 amino acids. Per the germline V gene, CDR1 is DFQATT and CDR2 is SNEGSKA (reference sequence). The CDR3 nucleotides are TGCAGTGCCCGGAGCGGCGGGGAGCAGTTCTTC. It translates to CSARSGGEQFF.

CDR3 coding DNA: TGCGCCAGCAGCTTGGTTGGGACAGGGGACGAGCAGTACTTC. Its translation is CASSLVGTGDEQYF. V and J are TRBV5-1 and TRBJ2-7, with 10 bases identical to TRBD1. Per the germline V gene, CDR1 is SGHRS and CDR2 is YFSETQ. J was trimmed by 5 bases and V by 0 bases; bases with no gene match: 2. CDR3 size: 14 residues.

J is TRBJ1-6 and V is TRBV3-1 (or the pseudogene TRBV3-2), with no clear D. Germline CDR1 LGHDT, CDR2 YNNKEL (reference sequence). V shed 0 bases and J shed 8 bases, with 8 bases lying between them. The CDR3 sequence is 14 residues long. CDR3 nucleotides: TGTGCCAGCAGCCAAGACCAGTTTCATTCACCCCTCCACTTT. Protein product: CASSQDQFHSPLHF.

The rearrangement uses TRBV5-1 and TRBJ2-5; D unclear. Trimming removed 6 bases from V and 5 bases from J, with 14 bases in between. The germline gives CDR1 SGHRS, CDR2 YFSETQ. This CDR3 has 13 amino acids. Here the CDR3 DNA reads TGCGCCAGCACCCTTGAGCATTCGGAGACCCAGTACTTC. Translation: CASTLEHSETQYF.

V and J are TRBV15 and TRBJ1-1; D gene unclear. CDR1 and CDR2 (germline): LNHNV, YYDKDF (reference sequence). With 5 bases removed from V and 1 base from J, the gap between germline ends came to 8 bases. The CDR3 is made up of 13 amino acids. The CDR3 bases are TGTGCCACCAGCCCACAGAGGAACACTGAAGCTTTCTTT. As protein: CATSPQRNTEAFF.

DNA of the CDR3: TGCGCCAGCGGAGGGACTAGCGGCCTATACGAGCAGTTCTTC. Residues: CASGGTSGLYEQFF. The V gene is TRBV5-1, the J gene TRBJ2-1, with 11 bases lining up with TRBD2. Trimming cost V 7 bases and J 10 bases; bases outside gene matches: 10. CDR3 length equals 14 residues. Per germline, CDR1 SGHRS and CDR2 YFSETQ.

V and J are TRBV28 and TRBJ1-3; D uncertain. Trimming cost V 5 bases and J 7 bases, with 18 bases left between them. Germline V gene sequence: CDR1 MDHEN, CDR2 SYDVKM. CDR3 length equals 15 residues. The CDR3 bases are TGTGCCAGCAGTGCCCCGGCAGGCAGAAGTAACACCATATATTTT. It yields the protein CASSAPAGRSNTIYF. The whole variable domain, filled in from reference TRBV28 and TRBJ1-3, reads DVKVTQSSRYLVKRTGEKVFLECVQDMDHENMFWYRQDPGLGLRLIYFSYDVKMKEKGDIPEGYSVSREKKERFSLILESASTNQTSMYLCASSAPAGRSNTIYFGEGSWLTVV.

This chain connects TRBV3-1 (or the pseudogene TRBV3-2) to TRBJ1-2; D not certain. Germline CDR1 LGHDT, CDR2 YNNKEL (reference sequence). Trimming cost V 1 base and J 4 bases, with 7 bases left between them. CDR3 size: 13 residues. CDR3 in amino acids: CASSQAALYGYTF. Written as DNA, the CDR3 is TGTGCCAGCAGCCAAGCCGCGCTCTATGGCTACACCTTC.

The chain couples TRBV6-5 to TRBJ2-3; D might be TRBD2 (5 bases). Between the trimmed V and J ends, which lost 6 bases and 11 bases, there was a span of 21 bases. Germline V gives CDR1 MNHEY, CDR2 SVGAGI. This CDR3 is built from 14 residues. This chain's CDR3 is CASRSQRMGFGQYF. The CDR3 bases are TGTGCCAGCAGGTCACAGCGGATGGGGTTTGGGCAGTATTTT.

This chain connects TRBV10-1 to TRBJ2-2; no clear D. There are 15 residues in the CDR3. CDR1 is WNHNN, CDR2 SYGVQD, per germline (reference sequence). The V and J ends lost 4 bases and 2 bases respectively, with 11 bases between them. The CDR3 region is CASSAGPLNTGELFF. The CDR3 bases are TGCGCCAGCAGTGCTGGGCCTTTAAACACCGGGGAGCTGTTTTTT.

This chain links TRBV28 with TRBJ1-4, with 7 bases identical to TRBD1. Germline V gives CDR1 MDHEN, CDR2 SYDVKM. This CDR3 is 15 amino acids long. V dropped 6 bases and J dropped 3; count of bases not matched to a gene: 7. CDR3 DNA sequence: TGTGCCAGCAGCTTTCGACAGGGCCCTAATGAAAAACTGTTTTTT. This translates into CASSFRQGPNEKLFF. Complete variable domain (other parts from reference TRBV28 and TRBJ1-4): DVKVTQSSRYLVKRTGEKVFLECVQDMDHENMFWYRQDPGLGLRLIYFSYDVKMKEKGDIPEGYSVSREKKERFSLILESASTNQTSMYLCASSFRQGPNEKLFFGSGTQLSVL.

The chain recombines TRBV12-1 with TRBJ1-1; the table assigns TRBD1, which was not confirmed against the DNA. TRBV12-1 represents a pseudogene. The CDR3 length is 14 residues. The CDR3 protein is CASSFYRVHTEAFF. The CDR3 DNA reads TGTGCCAGCAGCTTTTACAGGGTTCACACTGAAGCTTTCTTT.

The rearrangement joins TRBV28 to TRBJ2-6; 9 nucleotides match TRBD1. In germline, CDR1 is MDHEN, CDR2 SYDVKM. The CDR3 extends over 18 amino acids. V lost 3 bases to trimming and J lost 12 bases; unmatched junction nucleotides: 18. CDR3 sequence reads: CASSFWSNLRQGEVVLTF. DNA for the CDR3: TGTGCCAGCAGTTTTTGGTCAAACCTAAGACAGGGGGAGGTCGTCCTGACTTTC.

The chain recombines TRBV24-1 with TRBJ2-1, with 9 positions matching TRBD1. Germline CDR1 KGHDR, CDR2 SFDVKD. The V segment lost 0 bases and the J segment 9 bases; nucleotides outside the gene matches: 14. The CDR3 sequence is 18 residues long. The CDR3 bases are TGTGCCACCAGTGATTTGGGGGGGGCTGGGACAGGGTCTGGTGAGCAGTTCTTC. As protein: CATSDLGGAGTGSGEQFF.

The genes are TRBV5-8 and TRBJ2-1; D possibly corresponds to TRBD2 (7 bases). CDR1 is SGHTS and CDR2 is YDEGEE in the germline V gene. V was shortened by 10 bases and J by 5 bases, with 28 bases between the two germline ends. This CDR3 is built from 17 residues. In DNA form, the CDR3 reads TGTGCCGGGACTCGGGGGGCTTTAACCCAGGGCCACAATGAGCAGTTCTTC. Its translation is CAGTRGALTQGHNEQFF.

In its sample, this clone was seen once. This rearrangement joins TRBV5-1 to TRBJ2-2, with unresolved D. Trimming took off 1 base at V and 6 bases at J, with 4 bases between the two ends. This CDR3 has 12 amino acids. Germline-derived CDR1 and CDR2 are SGHRS and YFSETQ. DNA of the CDR3: TGCGCCAGCAGCTTGCTCGCCGGGGAGCTGTTTTTT. This codes for CASSLLAGELFF.

This chain uses TRBV28 with TRBJ2-2; 14 bases fit TRBD2. Germline CDR1 reads MDHEN; CDR2 reads SYDVKM. Trimming removed 5 bases from V and 3 bases from J; junction bases left unmatched: 8. The CDR3 covers 18 residues. The CDR3 region is CASSTEGLAGDYTGELFF. Here the CDR3 DNA reads TGTGCCAGCAGTACAGAGGGACTAGCGGGAGATTACACCGGGGAGCTGTTTTTT.

This chain joins TRBV18 and TRBJ2-1; 12 positions match TRBD2. The CDR3 has 15 amino acids. Trimming took 7 bases from V and 3 from J; bases not matched to a gene: 4. The germline V gene encodes CDR1 KGHSH and CDR2 LQKENI. This CDR3 reads CASLPSGRVYNEQFF. The CDR3 DNA is TGTGCCAGCTTACCTAGCGGGAGGGTCTACAATGAGCAGTTCTTC.

Comments on this clone: Distinct nucleotide sequences in the sample also encode this CDR3. The chain is built from TRBV6-5 and TRBJ2-7, with 9 nucleotides matching TRBD2. V was clipped by 2 bases and J by 6 bases; unmatched bases: 8. The V gene's germline CDR1 is MNHEY and CDR2 SVGAGI. CDR3 size: 15 residues. The CDR3 protein is CASSYGLAGLSEQYF. Written as DNA, the CDR3 is TGTGCCAGCAGTTACGGGCTAGCGGGGCTCAGCGAGCAGTACTTC.

V and J are TRBV7-9 and TRBJ2-7, with D possibly being TRBD2 (5 bases). Germline values: CDR1 SEHNR, CDR2 FQNEAQ (reference sequence). The length of the CDR3 is 11 residues. Trimming left V 2 bases short and J 12 bases short, with 11 bases between. The CDR3 bases are TGTGCCAGCAGCTTAACGGGGATCTGGTACTTC. It yields the protein CASSLTGIWYF.

This chain joins TRBV27 and TRBJ2-5; the D gene is possibly TRBD1 (5 bases). The CDR3 length is 14 residues. Trimming took off 3 bases at V and 0 bases at J, with 8 bases between the two ends. Germline CDR1 and CDR2: MNHEY and SMNVEV (reference sequence). In DNA, the CDR3 is TGTGCCAGCAGTTTTAGGGGTTACCAAGAGACCCAGTACTTC. Its translation is CASSFRGYQETQYF.

The genes are TRBV28 and TRBJ2-7; 11 bases agree with TRBD2. Per the germline V gene, CDR1 is MDHEN and CDR2 is SYDVKM. The CDR3 runs 15 residues. J lost 4 bases, V lost 7 bases, and 9 bases had no gene match. The CDR3 region has the DNA TGTGCCAGCAACACCCTAGGGACTAGCGGTTACGAGCAGTACTTC. Protein sequence: CASNTLGTSGYEQYF.